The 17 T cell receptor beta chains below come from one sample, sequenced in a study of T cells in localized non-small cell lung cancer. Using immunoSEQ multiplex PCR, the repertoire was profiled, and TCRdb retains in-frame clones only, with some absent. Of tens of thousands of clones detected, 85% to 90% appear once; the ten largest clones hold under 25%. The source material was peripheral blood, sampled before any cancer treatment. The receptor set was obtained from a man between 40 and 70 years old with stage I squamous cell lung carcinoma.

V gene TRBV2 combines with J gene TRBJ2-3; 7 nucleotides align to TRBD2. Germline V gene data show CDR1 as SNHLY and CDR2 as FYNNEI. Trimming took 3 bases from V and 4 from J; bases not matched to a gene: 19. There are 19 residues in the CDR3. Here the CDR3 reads CASSEPGIVAGAAADTQYF. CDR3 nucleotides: TGTGCCAGCAGTGAGCCCGGTATCGTGGCGGGAGCGGCGGCAGATACGCAGTATTTT.

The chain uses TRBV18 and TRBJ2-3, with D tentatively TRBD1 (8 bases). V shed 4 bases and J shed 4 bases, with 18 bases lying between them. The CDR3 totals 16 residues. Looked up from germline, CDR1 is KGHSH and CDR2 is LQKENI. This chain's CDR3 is CASSRRQGRGADTQYF. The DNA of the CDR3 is TGTGCCAGCTCACGACGACAGGGGAGGGGGGCAGATACGCAGTATTTT. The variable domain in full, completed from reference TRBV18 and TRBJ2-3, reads NAGVMQNPRHLVRRRGQEARLRCSPMKGHSHVYWYRQLPEEGLKFMVYLQKENIIDESGMPKERFSAEFPKEGPSILRIQQVVRGDSAAYFCASSRRQGRGADTQYFGPGTRLTVL.

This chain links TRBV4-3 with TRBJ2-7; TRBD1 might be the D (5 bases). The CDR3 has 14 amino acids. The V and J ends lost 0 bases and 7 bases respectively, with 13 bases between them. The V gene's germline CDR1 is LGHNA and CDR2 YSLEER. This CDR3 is CASSQDSRVGEQYF. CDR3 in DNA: TGCGCCAGCAGCCAAGATTCCAGGGTGGGGGAGCAGTACTTC.

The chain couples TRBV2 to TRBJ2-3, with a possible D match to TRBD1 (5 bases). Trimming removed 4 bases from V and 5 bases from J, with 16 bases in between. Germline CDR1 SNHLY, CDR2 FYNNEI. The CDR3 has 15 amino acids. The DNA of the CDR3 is TGTGCCAGCAGTGGGGGCCGGGCAGATAGAGATACGCAGTATTTT. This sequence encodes CASSGGRADRDTQYF.

Here the CDR3 reads CASSQGFSGANVLTF. The CDR3 DNA is TGCGCCAGCAGCCAAGGTTTCTCTGGGGCCAACGTCCTGACTTTC. The chain has TRBV4-3 and TRBJ2-6; no firm D call. V was cut by 1 base and J by 0 bases, with 4 bases left in between. This CDR3 is 15 amino acids long. CDR1 is LGHNA and CDR2 is YSLEER in the germline V gene.

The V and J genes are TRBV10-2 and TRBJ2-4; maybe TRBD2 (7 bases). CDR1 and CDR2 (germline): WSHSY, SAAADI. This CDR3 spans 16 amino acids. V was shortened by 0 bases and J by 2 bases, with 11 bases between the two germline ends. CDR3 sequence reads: CASSESAGHPKNIQYF. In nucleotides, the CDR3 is TGCGCCAGCAGTGAGTCAGCGGGACACCCCAAAAACATTCAGTACTTC.

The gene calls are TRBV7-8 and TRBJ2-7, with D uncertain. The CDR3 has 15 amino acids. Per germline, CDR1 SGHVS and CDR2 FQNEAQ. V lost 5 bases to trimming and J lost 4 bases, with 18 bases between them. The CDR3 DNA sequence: TGTGCCAGCAGCCGCCTCAACACCCCCCTTTACGAGCAGTACTTC. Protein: CASSRLNTPLYEQYF.

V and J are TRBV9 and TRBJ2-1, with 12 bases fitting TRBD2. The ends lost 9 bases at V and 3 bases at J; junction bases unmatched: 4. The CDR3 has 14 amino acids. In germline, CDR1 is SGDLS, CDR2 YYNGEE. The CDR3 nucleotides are TGTGCCACCCCTAGCGGGGGGGGCTACAATGAGCAGTTCTTC. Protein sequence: CATPSGGGYNEQFF.

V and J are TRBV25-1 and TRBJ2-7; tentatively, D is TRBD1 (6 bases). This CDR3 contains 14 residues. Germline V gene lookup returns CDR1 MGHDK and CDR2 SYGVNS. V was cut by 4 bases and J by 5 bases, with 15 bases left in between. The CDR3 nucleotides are TGTGCCAGCAGTGTTCCGGGACAAGGACACGAGCAGTACTTC. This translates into CASSVPGQGHEQYF.

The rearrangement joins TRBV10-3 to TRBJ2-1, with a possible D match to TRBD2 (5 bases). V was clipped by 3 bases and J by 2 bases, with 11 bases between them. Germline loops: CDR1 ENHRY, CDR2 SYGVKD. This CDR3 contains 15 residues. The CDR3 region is CAISDGESTYNEQFF. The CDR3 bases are TGTGCCATCAGTGATGGGGAGAGTACCTACAATGAGCAGTTCTTC.

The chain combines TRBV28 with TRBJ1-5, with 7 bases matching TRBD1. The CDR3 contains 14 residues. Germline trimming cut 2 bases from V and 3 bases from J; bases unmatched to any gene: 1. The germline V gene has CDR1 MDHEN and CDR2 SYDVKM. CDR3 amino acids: CASSLGQANQPQHF. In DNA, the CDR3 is TGTGCCAGCAGTTTAGGACAGGCCAATCAGCCCCAGCATTTT.

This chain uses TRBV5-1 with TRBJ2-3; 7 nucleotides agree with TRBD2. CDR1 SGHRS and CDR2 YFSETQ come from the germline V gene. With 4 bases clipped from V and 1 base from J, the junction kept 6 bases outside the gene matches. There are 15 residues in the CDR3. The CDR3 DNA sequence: TGCGCCAGCAGCGGCGCGGGAGCTCGCACAGATACGCAGTATTTT. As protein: CASSGAGARTDTQYF.

CDR3 amino acids: CASTTHGGPVSYEQYF. CDR3 DNA sequence: TGTGCCAGCACCACACATGGGGGCCCGGTCTCCTACGAGCAGTACTTC. The chain links TRBV11-2 to TRBJ2-7, with D tentatively TRBD1 (6 bases). The germline V gene encodes CDR1 SGHAT and CDR2 FQNNGV. Trimming stripped 7 bases from V and 0 bases from J, with 19 bases between. This CDR3 comprises 16 residues.

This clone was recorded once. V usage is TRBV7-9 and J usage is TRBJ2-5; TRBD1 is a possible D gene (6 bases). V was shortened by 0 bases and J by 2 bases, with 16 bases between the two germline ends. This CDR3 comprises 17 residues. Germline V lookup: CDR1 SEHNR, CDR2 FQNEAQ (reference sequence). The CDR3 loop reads CASSLATFGTKQETQYF. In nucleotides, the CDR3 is TGTGCCAGCAGCTTAGCGACGTTCGGGACAAAGCAAGAGACCCAGTACTTC.

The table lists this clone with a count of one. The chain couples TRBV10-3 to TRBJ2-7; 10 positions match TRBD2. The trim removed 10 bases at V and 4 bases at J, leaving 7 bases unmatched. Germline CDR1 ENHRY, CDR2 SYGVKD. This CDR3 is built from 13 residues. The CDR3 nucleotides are TGTGCCACCAAGCGGGAGGGCCTTTACGAGCAGTACTTC. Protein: CATKREGLYEQYF.

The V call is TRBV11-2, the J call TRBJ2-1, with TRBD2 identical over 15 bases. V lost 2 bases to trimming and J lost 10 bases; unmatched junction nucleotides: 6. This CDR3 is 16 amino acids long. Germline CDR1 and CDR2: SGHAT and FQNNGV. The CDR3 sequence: CASSLLGGTSGREQFF. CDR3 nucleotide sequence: TGTGCCAGCAGCTTACTCGGTGGGACTAGCGGGAGGGAGCAGTTCTTC.

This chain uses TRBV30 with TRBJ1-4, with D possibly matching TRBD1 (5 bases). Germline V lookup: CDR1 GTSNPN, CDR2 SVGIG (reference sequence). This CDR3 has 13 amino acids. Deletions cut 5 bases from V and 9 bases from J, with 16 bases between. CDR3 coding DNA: TGTGCCTGGTCATGGGCAGGGAGTAAAAAACTGTTTTTT. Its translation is CAWSWAGSKKLFF.